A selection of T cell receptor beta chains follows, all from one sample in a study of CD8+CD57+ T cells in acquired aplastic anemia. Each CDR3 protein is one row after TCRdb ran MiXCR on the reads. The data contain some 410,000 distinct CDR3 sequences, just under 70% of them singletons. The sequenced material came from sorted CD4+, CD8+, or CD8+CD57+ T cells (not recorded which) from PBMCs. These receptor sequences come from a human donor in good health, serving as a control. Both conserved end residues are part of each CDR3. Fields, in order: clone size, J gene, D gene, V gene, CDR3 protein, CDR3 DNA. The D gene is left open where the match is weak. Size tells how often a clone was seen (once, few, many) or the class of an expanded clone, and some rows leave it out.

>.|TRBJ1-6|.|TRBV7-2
CASSLYPAVYHSPLHF
TGTGCCAGCAGCTTATACCCGGCAGTTTATCATTCACCCCTCCACTTT
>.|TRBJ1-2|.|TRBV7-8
CASSMALAYGYTF
TGTGCCAGCAGCATGGCCCTCGCCTATGGCTACACCTTC
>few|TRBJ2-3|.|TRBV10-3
CAISEFGPTTSTDTQYF
TGTGCCATCAGTGAATTCGGGCCAACTACTAGCACAGATACGCAGTATTTT
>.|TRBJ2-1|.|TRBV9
CASSVAPPSREGFF
TGTGCCAGCAGCGTAGCGCCACCGAGCCGTGAGGGCTTCTTC
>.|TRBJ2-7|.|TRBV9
CASSVQGPYEKYF
TGTGCCAGCAGCGTACAGGGGCCCTACGAGAAGTACTTC
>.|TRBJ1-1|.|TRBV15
CATSRGQGKDTEAFF
TGTGCCACCAGCAGAGGTCAGGGGAAGGACACTGAAGCTTTCTTT
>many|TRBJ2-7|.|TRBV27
CASSTPSGASYEQYF
TGTGCCAGCAGTACCCCCTCGGGGGCGTCCTACGAGCAGTACTTC
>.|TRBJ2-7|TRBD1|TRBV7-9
CASSSITGTGGLEQYF
TGTGCCAGCAGCTCCATTACCGGGACAGGGGGCCTGGAGCAGTACTTC
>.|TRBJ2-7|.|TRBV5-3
CASGSQTGGQYVESF
TGTGCCAGCGGGTCGCAGACCGGCGGGCAGTACGTGGAGTCCTTC
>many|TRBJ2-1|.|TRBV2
CASSPQTREFDEQFF
TGTGCCAGCAGCCCCCAGACGAGAGAATTCGATGAGCAGTTCTTC
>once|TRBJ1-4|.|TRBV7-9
CASSVDRTITNEKLFF
TGTGCCAGCAGCGTGGACAGAACCATAACTAATGAAAAGCTGTTTTTT
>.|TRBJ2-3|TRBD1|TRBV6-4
CASSDPRTGEDTQYF
TGTGCCAGCAGTGACCCAAGGACAGGGGAAGATACGCAGTATTTT
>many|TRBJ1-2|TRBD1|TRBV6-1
CASPGDRYGYTF
TGTGCCAGCCCTGGGGACAGGTATGGCTACACCTTC
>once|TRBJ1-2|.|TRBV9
CASSGTEYGYTF
TGTGCCAGCAGCGGGACAGAGTATGGCTACACCTTC
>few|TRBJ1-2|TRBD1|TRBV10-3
CAASTGVNYGYTF
TGTGCCGCCTCGACAGGGGTTAACTATGGCTACACCTTC
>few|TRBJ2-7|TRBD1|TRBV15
CATSSTPPGTGANEQYF
TGTGCCACCAGCAGTACTCCGCCCGGGACAGGGGCCAACGAGCAGTACTTC